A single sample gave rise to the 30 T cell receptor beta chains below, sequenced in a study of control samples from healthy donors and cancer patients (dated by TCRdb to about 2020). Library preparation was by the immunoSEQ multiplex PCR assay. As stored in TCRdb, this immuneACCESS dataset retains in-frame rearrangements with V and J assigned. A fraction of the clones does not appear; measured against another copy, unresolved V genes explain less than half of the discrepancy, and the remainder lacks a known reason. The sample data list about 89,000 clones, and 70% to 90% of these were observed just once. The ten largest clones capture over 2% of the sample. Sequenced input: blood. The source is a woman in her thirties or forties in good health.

CDR3 nucleotides: TGTGCCAGCAGTTTCCGGGGCGAAGGTTCCTACGAGCAGTACTTC. This gives the protein CASSFRGEGSYEQYF. This chain uses TRBV27 with TRBJ2-7; D possibly uses TRBD1 or TRBD2 (5 bases each). Germline V lookup: CDR1 MNHEY, CDR2 SMNVEV (reference sequence). There are 15 residues in the CDR3. V lost 3 bases, J lost 1 base, and 13 bases lay in between.

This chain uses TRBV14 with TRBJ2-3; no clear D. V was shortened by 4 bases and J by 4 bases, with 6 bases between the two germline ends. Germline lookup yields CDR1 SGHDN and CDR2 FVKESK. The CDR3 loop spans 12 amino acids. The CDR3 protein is CASSPLADTQYF. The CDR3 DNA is TGTGCCAGCAGCCCCCTCGCAGATACGCAGTATTTT.

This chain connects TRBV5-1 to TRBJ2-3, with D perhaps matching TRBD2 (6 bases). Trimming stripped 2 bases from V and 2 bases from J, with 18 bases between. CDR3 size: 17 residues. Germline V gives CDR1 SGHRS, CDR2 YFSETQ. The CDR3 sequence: CASSFTPGGTITDTQYF. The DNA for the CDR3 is TGCGCCAGCAGCTTCACCCCCGGGGGTACGATCACAGATACGCAGTATTTT.

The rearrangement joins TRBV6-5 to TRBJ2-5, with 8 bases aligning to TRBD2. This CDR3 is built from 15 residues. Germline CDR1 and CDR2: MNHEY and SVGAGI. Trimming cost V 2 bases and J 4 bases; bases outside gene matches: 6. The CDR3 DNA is TGTGCCAGCAGTTACAGAGCGGGGGCCAGAGAGACCCAGTACTTC. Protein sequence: CASSYRAGARETQYF.

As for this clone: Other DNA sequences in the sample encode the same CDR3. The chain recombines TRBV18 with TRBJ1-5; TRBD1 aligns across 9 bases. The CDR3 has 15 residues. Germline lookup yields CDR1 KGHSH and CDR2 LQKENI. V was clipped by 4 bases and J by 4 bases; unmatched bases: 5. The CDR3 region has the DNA TGTGCCAGCTCACGCCTGGGACAGGGTAATCAGCCCCAGCATTTT. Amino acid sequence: CASSRLGQGNQPQHF.

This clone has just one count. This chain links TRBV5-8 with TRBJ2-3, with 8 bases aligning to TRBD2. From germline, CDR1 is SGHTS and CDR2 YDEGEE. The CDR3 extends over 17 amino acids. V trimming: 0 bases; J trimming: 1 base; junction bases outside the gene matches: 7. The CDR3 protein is CASSLGRLAGRTDTQYF. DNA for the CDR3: TGTGCCAGCAGCTTGGGTCGTCTAGCGGGCCGCACAGATACGCAGTATTTT.

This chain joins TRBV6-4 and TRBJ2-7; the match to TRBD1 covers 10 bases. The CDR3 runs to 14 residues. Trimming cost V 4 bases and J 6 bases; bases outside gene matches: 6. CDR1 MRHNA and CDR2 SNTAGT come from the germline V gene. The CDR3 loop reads CASSVRDRGCEQYF. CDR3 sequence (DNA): TGTGCCAGCAGTGTCCGGGACAGGGGCTGCGAGCAGTACTTC.

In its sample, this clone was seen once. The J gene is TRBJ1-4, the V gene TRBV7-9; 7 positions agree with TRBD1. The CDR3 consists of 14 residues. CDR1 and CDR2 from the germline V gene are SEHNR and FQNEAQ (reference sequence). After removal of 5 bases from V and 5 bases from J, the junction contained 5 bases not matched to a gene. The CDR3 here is CASSRGQPNEKLFF. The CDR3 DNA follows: TGTGCCAGCAGCAGGGGACAGCCGAATGAAAAACTGTTTTTT.

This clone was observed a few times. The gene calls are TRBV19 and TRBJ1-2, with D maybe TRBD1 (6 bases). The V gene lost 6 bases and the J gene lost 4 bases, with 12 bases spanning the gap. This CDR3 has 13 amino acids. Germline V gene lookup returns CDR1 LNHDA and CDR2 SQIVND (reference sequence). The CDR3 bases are TGTGCCAGTAGACATACAGGGCCCTATGGCTACACCTTC. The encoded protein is CASRHTGPYGYTF.

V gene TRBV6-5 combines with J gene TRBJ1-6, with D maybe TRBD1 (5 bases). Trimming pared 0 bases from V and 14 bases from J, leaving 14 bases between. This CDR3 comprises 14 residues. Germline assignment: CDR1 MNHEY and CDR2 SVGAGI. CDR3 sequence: CASSYSRGFGTLHF. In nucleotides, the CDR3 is TGTGCCAGCAGTTACTCGAGGGGTTTCGGGACCCTCCACTTT.

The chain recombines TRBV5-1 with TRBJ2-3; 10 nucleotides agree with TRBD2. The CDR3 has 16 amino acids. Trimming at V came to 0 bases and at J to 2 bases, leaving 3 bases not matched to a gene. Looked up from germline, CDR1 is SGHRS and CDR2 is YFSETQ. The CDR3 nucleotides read TGCGCCAGCAGCTTGGGTCTAGCGGGGGCCACAGATACGCAGTATTTT. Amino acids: CASSLGLAGATDTQYF.

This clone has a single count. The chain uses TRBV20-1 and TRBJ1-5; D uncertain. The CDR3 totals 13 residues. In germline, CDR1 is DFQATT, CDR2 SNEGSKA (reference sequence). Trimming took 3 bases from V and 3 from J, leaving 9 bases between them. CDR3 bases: TGCAGTGCTAGTCACGGGTACAATCAGCCCCAGCATTTT. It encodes CSASHGYNQPQHF.

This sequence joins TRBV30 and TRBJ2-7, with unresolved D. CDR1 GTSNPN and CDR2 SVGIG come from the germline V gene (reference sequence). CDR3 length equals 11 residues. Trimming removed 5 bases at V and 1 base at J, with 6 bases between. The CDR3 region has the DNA TGTGCCTGGGCTGGATCCTACGAGCAGTACTTC. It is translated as CAWAGSYEQYF.

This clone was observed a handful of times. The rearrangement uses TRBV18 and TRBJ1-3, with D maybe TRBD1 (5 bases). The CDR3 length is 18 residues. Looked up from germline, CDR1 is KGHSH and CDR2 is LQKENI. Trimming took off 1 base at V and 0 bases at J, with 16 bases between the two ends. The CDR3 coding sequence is TGTGCCAGCTCACCACGAATGGGGGTCCACGGCTCTGGAAACACCATATATTTT. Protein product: CASSPRMGVHGSGNTIYF.

CDR3 nucleotide sequence: TGCGCCAGCAGTGAGTCGACGAGCGGGGGGGGAGATACGCAGTATTTT. Protein product: CASSESTSGGGDTQYF. This rearrangement joins TRBV10-1 to TRBJ2-3; 10 bases align to TRBD2. This CDR3 comprises 16 residues. J was trimmed by 5 bases and V by 0 bases; bases with no gene match: 5. Germline V gene sequence: CDR1 WNHNN, CDR2 SYGVQD (reference sequence).

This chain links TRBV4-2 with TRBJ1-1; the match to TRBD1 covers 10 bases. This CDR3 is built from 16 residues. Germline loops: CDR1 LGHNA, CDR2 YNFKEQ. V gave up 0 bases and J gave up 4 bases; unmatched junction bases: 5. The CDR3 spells CASSQEGTGVFTEAFF. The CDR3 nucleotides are TGTGCCAGCAGCCAAGAAGGGACAGGGGTTTTCACTGAAGCTTTCTTT.

CDR3 residues: CASRGWTEAFF. CDR3 in DNA: TGTGCCAGCCGCGGGTGGACTGAAGCTTTCTTT. The chain is built from TRBV6-5 and TRBJ1-1; D is undetermined. CDR1 is MNHEY and CDR2 is SVGAGI in the germline V gene. The V end was cut by 8 bases, the J end by 5 bases, with 9 bases between. This CDR3 comprises 11 residues.

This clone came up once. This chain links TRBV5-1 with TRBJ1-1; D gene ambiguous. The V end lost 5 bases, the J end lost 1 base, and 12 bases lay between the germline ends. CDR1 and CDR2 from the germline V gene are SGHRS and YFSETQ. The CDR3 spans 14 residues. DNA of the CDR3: TGCGCCAGCAGGTCACCGGCGGCGAACACTGAAGCTTTCTTT. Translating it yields CASRSPAANTEAFF.

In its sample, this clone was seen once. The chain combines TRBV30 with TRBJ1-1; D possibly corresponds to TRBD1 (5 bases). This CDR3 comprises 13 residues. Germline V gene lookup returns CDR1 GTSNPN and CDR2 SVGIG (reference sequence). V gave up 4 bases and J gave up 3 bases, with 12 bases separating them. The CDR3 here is CAWTPGTDTEAFF. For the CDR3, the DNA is TGTGCCTGGACCCCAGGGACGGACACTGAAGCTTTCTTT.

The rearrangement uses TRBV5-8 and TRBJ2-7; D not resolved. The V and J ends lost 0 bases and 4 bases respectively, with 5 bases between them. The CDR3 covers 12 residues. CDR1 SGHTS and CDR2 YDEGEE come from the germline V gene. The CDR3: CASSLGAYEQYF. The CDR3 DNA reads TGTGCCAGCAGCTTGGGGGCGTACGAGCAGTACTTC.

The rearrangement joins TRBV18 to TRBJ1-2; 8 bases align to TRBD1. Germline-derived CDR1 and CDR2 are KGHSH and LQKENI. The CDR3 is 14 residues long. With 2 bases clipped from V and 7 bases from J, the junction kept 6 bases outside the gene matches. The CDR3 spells CASSPDGTGGGYTF. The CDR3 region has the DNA TGTGCCAGCTCACCAGACGGGACAGGAGGTGGCTACACCTTC.

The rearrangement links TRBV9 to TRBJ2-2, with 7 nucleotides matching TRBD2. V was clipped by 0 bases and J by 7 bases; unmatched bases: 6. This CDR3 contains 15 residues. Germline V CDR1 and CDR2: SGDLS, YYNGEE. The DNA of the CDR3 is TGTGCCAGCAGCGTAGGGAGCGGGGCGGGCGGGGAGCTGTTTTTT. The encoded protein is CASSVGSGAGGELFF.

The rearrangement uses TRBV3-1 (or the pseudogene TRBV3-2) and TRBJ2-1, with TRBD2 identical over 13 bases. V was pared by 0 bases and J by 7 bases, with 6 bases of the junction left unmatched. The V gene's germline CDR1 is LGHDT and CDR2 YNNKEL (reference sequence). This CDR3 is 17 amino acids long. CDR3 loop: CASSQELAGGLENEQFF. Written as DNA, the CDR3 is TGTGCCAGCAGCCAAGAACTAGCGGGGGGGCTTGAAAATGAGCAGTTCTTC.

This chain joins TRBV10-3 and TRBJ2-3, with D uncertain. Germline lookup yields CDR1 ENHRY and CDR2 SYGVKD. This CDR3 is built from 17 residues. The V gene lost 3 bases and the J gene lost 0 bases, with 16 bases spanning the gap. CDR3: CAISDPIPTGSTDTQYF. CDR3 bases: TGTGCCATCAGTGACCCAATTCCCACGGGTAGCACAGATACGCAGTATTTT.

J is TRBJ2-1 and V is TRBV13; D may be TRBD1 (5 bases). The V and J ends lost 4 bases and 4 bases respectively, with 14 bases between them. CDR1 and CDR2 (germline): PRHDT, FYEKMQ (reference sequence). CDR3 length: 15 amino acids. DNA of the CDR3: TGTGCCAGCAGCTCCCCTCTAGGGGCTTACAATGAGCAGTTCTTC. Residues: CASSSPLGAYNEQFF.

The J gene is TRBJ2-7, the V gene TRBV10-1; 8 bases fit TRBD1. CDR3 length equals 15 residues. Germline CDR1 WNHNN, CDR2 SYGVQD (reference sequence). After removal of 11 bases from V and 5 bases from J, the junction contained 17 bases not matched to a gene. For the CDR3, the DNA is TGCGCCCTAGTTCCACGCAGGGGGCATTCTAACGAGCAGTACTTC. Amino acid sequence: CALVPRRGHSNEQYF.

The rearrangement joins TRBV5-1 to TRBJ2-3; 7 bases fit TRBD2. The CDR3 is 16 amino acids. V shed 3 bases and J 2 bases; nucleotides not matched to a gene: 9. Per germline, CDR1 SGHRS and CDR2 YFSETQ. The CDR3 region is CASSSPEAGDTDTQYF. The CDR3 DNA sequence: TGCGCCAGCAGCTCTCCCGAGGCGGGGGACACAGATACGCAGTATTTT.

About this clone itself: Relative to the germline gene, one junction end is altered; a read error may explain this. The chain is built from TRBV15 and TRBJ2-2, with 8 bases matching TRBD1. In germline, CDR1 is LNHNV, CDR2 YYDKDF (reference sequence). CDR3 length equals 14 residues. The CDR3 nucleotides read TGTGCCACCTCACGGACAGGGAACCCCGGGGAGCTGTTTTTT. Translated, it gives CATSRTGNPGELFF.

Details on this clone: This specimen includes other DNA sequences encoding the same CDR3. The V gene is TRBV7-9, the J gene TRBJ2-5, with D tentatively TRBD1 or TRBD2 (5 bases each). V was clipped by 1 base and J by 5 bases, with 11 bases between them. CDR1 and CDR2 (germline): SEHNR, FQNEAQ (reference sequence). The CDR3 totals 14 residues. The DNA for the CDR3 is TGTGCCAGCAGCTTAGACAGAGAGGGGGAGACCCAGTACTTC. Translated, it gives CASSLDREGETQYF.

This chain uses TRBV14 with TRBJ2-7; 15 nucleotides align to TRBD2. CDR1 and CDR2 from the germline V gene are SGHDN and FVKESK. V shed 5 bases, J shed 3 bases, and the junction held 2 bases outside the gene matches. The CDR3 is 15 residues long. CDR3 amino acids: CASSRGLAGGYEQYF. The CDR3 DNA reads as TGTGCCAGCAGCAGGGGACTAGCGGGGGGCTACGAGCAGTACTTC.